The clone carrying this TCR beta chain has a handful of counts. Antigen unknown. For TCR, cDNA came from 5'RACE template switching, which added a universal primer site and UMIs. TCRdb reprocessed the 5' RACE reads via MiXCR and lists one record per CDR3 protein. This sample yields 120,000 or so distinct CDR3 sequences, of which around 9.8% are seen a single time; 40% belongs to the top ten. The source of the sample is a study of T cells after yellow fever vaccination. General study points: Repertoires sorted by FACS could include abundant clonotypes that are contaminants from the bulk population.

Trimming took 1 base from V and 7 from J; bases not matched to a gene: 4. CDR1 is SEHNR, CDR2 FQNEAQ, per germline (reference sequence). The CDR3 extends over 16 amino acids. The receptor's source is a young man who received the YFV17D yellow fever vaccine. Here the sequenced sample was CD8+ T cells sorted from PBMCs, taken on the day of the yellow fever booster vaccination. V gene TRBV7-9 combines with J gene TRBJ1-6; 10 nucleotides align to TRBD1. This chain's CDR3 is CASSLVGTGENSPLHF. CDR3 in DNA: TGTGCCAGCAGCTTAGTCGGGACAGGGGAAAATTCACCCCTCCACTTT.